The 22 T cell receptor beta chains listed next were all sequenced from one sample in a study of T cell responses to AZD1222 COVID-19 vaccine (dated by TCRdb to the early 2020s). Library prep was done by the immunoSEQ multiplex PCR assay. As stored in TCRdb, this immuneACCESS dataset retains in-frame rearrangements with V and J assigned. A fraction of the clones does not appear; measured against another copy, unresolved V genes explain less than half of the discrepancy, and the remainder lacks a known reason. The sample profile shows approximately 160,000 clones; 90% of them were found once. The ten largest make up about 1.6% of the sample. The sample's time point label, decoded: baseline before first vaccination. The source was peripheral blood, collected on day 0 of AZD1222 vaccination. Every receptor here comes from an adult in good health.

This chain uses TRBV7-9 with TRBJ1-4, with D unclear. V was clipped by 2 bases and J by 0 bases, with 1 base between them. The CDR3 is made up of 13 amino acids. Germline V gene sequence: CDR1 SEHNR, CDR2 FQNEAQ (reference sequence). The CDR3 is CASSLPTNEKLFF. The DNA for the CDR3 is TGTGCCAGCAGCTTACCAACTAATGAAAAACTGTTTTTT. Complete variable domain (other parts from reference TRBV7-9 and TRBJ1-4): DTGVSQNPRHKITKRGQNVTFRCDPISEHNRLYWYRQTLGQGPEFLTYFQNEAQLEKSRLLSDRFSAERPKGSFSTLEIQRTEQGDSAMYLCASSLPTNEKLFFGSGTQLSVL.

The CDR3 sequence: CASSHSQDYGYTF. The CDR3 DNA is TGTGCCAGCAGCCACTCACAGGACTATGGCTACACCTTC. This chain uses TRBV3-1 (or the pseudogene TRBV3-2) with TRBJ1-2, with TRBD1 as a possible D gene (5 bases). The CDR3 length is 13 residues. The germline V and J ends were trimmed by 3 bases and 3 bases, with 8 bases remaining between them. Per germline, CDR1 LGHDT and CDR2 YNNKEL (reference sequence).

This clone showed up just once. The rearrangement joins TRBV29-1 to TRBJ2-7, with 12 bases lining up with TRBD2. Germline V gene sequence: CDR1 SQVTM, CDR2 ANQGSEA. CDR3 size: 16 residues. After removal of 7 bases from V and 0 bases from J, the junction contained 10 bases not matched to a gene. CDR3: CSAKRLAGASSYEQYF. The DNA of the CDR3 is TGCAGCGCCAAAAGACTAGCGGGGGCGAGCTCCTACGAGCAGTACTTC.

The genes are TRBV6-5 and TRBJ1-5; the D gene is possibly TRBD1 (6 bases). The V gene lost 6 bases and the J gene lost 1 base, with 13 bases spanning the gap. CDR1 and CDR2 (germline): MNHEY, SVGAGI. This CDR3 has 15 amino acids. The CDR3 region has the DNA TGTGCCAGCAGCCCAAGGGGGGACAGCAATCAGCCCCAGCATTTT. Its translation is CASSPRGDSNQPQHF.

The chain uses TRBV5-1 and TRBJ2-7; possible D gene TRBD2, 5 bases. The CDR3 spans 15 residues. V dropped 2 bases and J dropped 6 bases, with 18 bases sitting between them. Germline lookup yields CDR1 SGHRS and CDR2 YFSETQ. CDR3 sequence (DNA): TGCGCCAGCAGCTTTGCGGCGGCGGGTATAGGCGAGCAGTACTTC. Protein: CASSFAAAGIGEQYF.

V gene TRBV3-1 (or the pseudogene TRBV3-2) combines with J gene TRBJ1-6, with D perhaps matching TRBD1 (5 bases). The germline V gene has CDR1 LGHDT and CDR2 YNNKEL (reference sequence). The CDR3 is 13 residues long. V lost 2 bases, J lost 14 bases, and 13 bases lay in between. DNA of the CDR3: TGTGCCAGCAGCCAACAGGGTGGTACAACCCTCCACTTT. Encoded protein: CASSQQGGTTLHF.

CDR3 amino acids: CASSRGGRSGETQYF. CDR3 nucleotides: TGTGCCAGCAGCCGGGGGGGACGGTCGGGAGAGACCCAGTACTTC. This rearrangement joins TRBV3-1 (or the pseudogene TRBV3-2) to TRBJ2-5, with 7 bases matching TRBD2. The CDR3 extends over 15 amino acids. Germline CDR1 reads LGHDT; CDR2 reads YNNKEL (reference sequence). J was trimmed by 4 bases and V by 4 bases; bases with no gene match: 9.

This clone came up a few times. CDR3 amino acids: CASFTDPGNTIYF. The CDR3 nucleotides are TGTGCCAGTTTCACAGACCCTGGAAACACCATATATTTT. V is TRBV18 and J is TRBJ1-3; D call uncertain. CDR1 and CDR2 (germline): KGHSH, LQKENI. The CDR3 sequence is 13 residues long. Trimming pared 9 bases from V and 2 bases from J, leaving 11 bases between. Full variable domain (remainder filled in from reference TRBV18 and TRBJ1-3): NAGVMQNPRHLVRRRGQEARLRCSPMKGHSHVYWYRQLPEEGLKFMVYLQKENIIDESGMPKERFSAEFPKEGPSILRIQQVVRGDSAAYFCASFTDPGNTIYFGEGSWLTVV.

The sample holds one count of this clone. The rearrangement links TRBV6-5 to TRBJ2-5; no reliable D call. This CDR3 is built from 11 residues. Germline assignment: CDR1 MNHEY and CDR2 SVGAGI. Trimming took off 8 bases at V and 5 bases at J, with 9 bases between the two ends. The CDR3 loop is CASEGMETQYF. In nucleotides, the CDR3 is TGTGCCAGCGAAGGGATGGAGACCCAGTACTTC.

V usage is TRBV7-2 and J usage is TRBJ2-2, with a tentative D call TRBD1 (6 bases). The CDR3 sequence is 18 residues long. V lost 1 base, J lost 0 bases, and 15 bases lay in between. Germline V gene sequence: CDR1 SGHTA, CDR2 FQGNSA. This CDR3 is CASSLDLVGTPNTGELFF. In nucleotides, the CDR3 is TGTGCCAGCAGCTTAGACTTGGTTGGGACACCGAACACCGGGGAGCTGTTTTTT.

The CDR3 spells CASSFLSGLDTEAFF. DNA of the CDR3: TGCGCCAGCAGCTTTCTTTCAGGGTTGGACACTGAAGCTTTCTTT. The V gene is TRBV5-1, the J gene TRBJ1-1; tentative D call: TRBD1 (5 bases). Germline CDR1 and CDR2: SGHRS and YFSETQ. The CDR3 length is 15 residues. Between the trimmed V and J ends, which lost 2 bases and 3 bases, there was a span of 14 bases. The full variable domain, with the rest looked up from reference TRBV5-1 and TRBJ1-1, is KAGVTQTPRYLIKTRGQQVTLSCSPISGHRSVSWYQQTPGQGLQFLFEYFSETQRNKGNFPGRFSGRQFSNSRSEMNVSTLELGDSALYLCASSFLSGLDTEAFFGQGTRLTVV.

The V call is TRBV4-1, the J call TRBJ1-1; D is possibly TRBD1 (5 bases). Germline V CDR1 and CDR2: MGHRA, YSYEKL. Trimming pared 0 bases from V and 1 base from J, leaving 12 bases between. The CDR3 consists of 16 residues. The CDR3 bases are TGCGCCAGCAGCCAAGACGGCCAGGGCCCGAACACTGAAGCTTTCTTT. Protein: CASSQDGQGPNTEAFF.

This clone turned up a few times. The J gene is TRBJ1-1, the V gene TRBV28; D not resolved. CDR1 is MDHEN, CDR2 SYDVKM, per germline. The V gene lost 6 bases and the J gene lost 5 bases, with 10 bases spanning the gap. CDR3 size: 12 residues. CDR3 sequence (DNA): TGTGCCAGCAGGGGTCGGCTGACTGAAGCTTTCTTT. Its protein product is CASRGRLTEAFF.

In regard to this clone: One end of the junction varies from germline; a read error may be responsible. Other DNA variants within this sample encode the same CDR3. The V and J genes are TRBV7-7 and TRBJ1-1; weak D call: TRBD1 (5 bases). Germline V gene lookup returns CDR1 SSHAT and CDR2 FNYEAQ (reference sequence). The CDR3 has 13 residues. The CDR3 nucleotides read TGTGCTAGCAGCTCAGGGACGAACACTGAAGCTTTCTTT. Protein: CASSSGTNTEAFF.

The rearrangement uses TRBV12-3 or TRBV12-4 and TRBJ2-7, with TRBD1 matching 10 bases. This CDR3 has 13 amino acids. With 5 bases clipped from V and 7 bases from J, the junction kept 5 bases outside the gene matches. CDR3 in DNA: TGTGCCAGCAGTCCCGGACAGGGGGGAGAGCAGTACTTC. Translation: CASSPGQGGEQYF.

This chain uses TRBV28 with TRBJ1-1; D unresolved. The V and J ends lost 8 bases and 1 base respectively, with 8 bases between them. The CDR3 covers 12 residues. Per germline, CDR1 MDHEN and CDR2 SYDVKM. The CDR3 sequence is CASLDGNTEAFF. Here the CDR3 DNA reads TGTGCCAGCCTCGACGGGAACACTGAAGCTTTCTTT.

CDR3 amino acids: CASSVSFGTAGYTEAFF. CDR3 nucleotide sequence: TGTGCCAGCAGCGTAAGCTTTGGGACAGCCGGGTACACTGAAGCTTTCTTT. The chain has TRBV9 and TRBJ1-1; TRBD1 matches 7 bases. Germline CDR1 is SGDLS and CDR2 is YYNGEE. Trimming at V came to 1 base and at J to 3 bases, leaving 12 bases not matched to a gene. This CDR3 is 17 amino acids long.

The chain employs TRBV9 and TRBJ2-1, with D perhaps TRBD2 (6 bases). Trimming took 7 bases from V and 4 from J, leaving 18 bases between them. CDR1 and CDR2 (germline): SGDLS, YYNGEE. This CDR3 spans 15 amino acids. As DNA, the CDR3 is TGTGCCAGCGGACCGACTAGTACGGAGTACAATGAGCAGTTCTTC. This gives the protein CASGPTSTEYNEQFF.

This clone appeared a single time. The rearrangement joins TRBV3-1 (or the pseudogene TRBV3-2) to TRBJ2-7; no reliable D call. The CDR3 is made up of 14 amino acids. The germline V and J ends were trimmed by 1 base and 3 bases, with 10 bases remaining between them. Germline values: CDR1 LGHDT, CDR2 YNNKEL (reference sequence). The DNA for the CDR3 is TGTGCCAGCAGCCAAGTTGGTGGTGTCTACGAGCAGTACTTC. This codes for CASSQVGGVYEQYF.

CDR3 protein: CASSSIYRNTEAFF. DNA for the CDR3: TGTGCCAGCAGTTCAATATACAGGAACACTGAAGCTTTCTTT. The gene calls are TRBV27 and TRBJ1-1; no definite D call. The germline V and J ends were trimmed by 4 bases and 1 base, with 10 bases remaining between them. CDR3 size: 14 residues. From germline, CDR1 is MNHEY and CDR2 SMNVEV (reference sequence).

V usage is TRBV5-1 and J usage is TRBJ2-3, with D tentatively TRBD2 (6 bases). Between the trimmed V and J ends, which lost 2 bases and 3 bases, there was a span of 10 bases. The CDR3 loop spans 14 amino acids. The germline gives CDR1 SGHRS, CDR2 YFSETQ. Here the CDR3 reads CASSFGTVTDTQYF. The CDR3 DNA is TGCGCCAGCAGCTTCGGGACTGTAACAGATACGCAGTATTTT.

This chain uses TRBV7-9 with TRBJ2-3, with a tentative D call TRBD2 (5 bases). Looked up from germline, CDR1 is SEHNR and CDR2 is FQNEAQ (reference sequence). The length of the CDR3 is 15 residues. V lost 1 base to trimming and J lost 8 bases, with 16 bases between them. CDR3 residues: CASSLGDVPRGTQYF. In DNA, the CDR3 is TGTGCCAGCAGCTTAGGAGATGTCCCACGGGGTACGCAGTATTTT.